This T cell receptor (beta chain) was observed in a study of blood T cell repertoires in COVID-19. Overall study: Acute-phase and convalescent COVID-19 samples originated in the United States, Italy and Spain.

The study drew participants aged about 18 to 95 years from some 24 US areas. Cohorts were based on clinical histories the participants reported. Unmatched junction bases numbered 5, after V lost 0 bases and J lost 5 bases. CDR3 length equals 16 residues. The germline V gene has CDR1 SNHLY and CDR2 FYNNEI. The method was immunoSEQ multiplex PCR; TCRdb's version includes in-frame clones alone and lacks a portion of them. The data show roughly 250,000 clones, 85% to 90% seen once. This clonotype was obtained from a woman aged 18-29 years who had recovered from COVID-19. The V call is TRBV2, the J call TRBJ2-5, with TRBD2 matching 11 bases. The material sequenced was PBMCs or T cells enriched from blood (not recorded which). CDR3 nucleotide sequence: TGTGCCAGCAGTGAAGCATTAGCGGGGGGGCCTGAGACCCAGTACTTC. It encodes CASSEALAGGPETQYF.